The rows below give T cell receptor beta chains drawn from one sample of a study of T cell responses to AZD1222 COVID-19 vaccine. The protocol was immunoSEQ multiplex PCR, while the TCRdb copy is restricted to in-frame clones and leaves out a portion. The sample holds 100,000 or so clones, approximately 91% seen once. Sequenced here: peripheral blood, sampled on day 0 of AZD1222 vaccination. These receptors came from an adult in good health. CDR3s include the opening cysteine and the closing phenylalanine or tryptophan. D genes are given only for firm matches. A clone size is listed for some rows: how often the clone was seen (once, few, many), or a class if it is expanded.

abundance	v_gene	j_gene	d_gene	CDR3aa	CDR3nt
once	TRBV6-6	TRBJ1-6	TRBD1	CASRRTGEASPLHF	TGTGCCAGCAGAAGGACAGGGGAAGCATCACCCCTCCACTTT
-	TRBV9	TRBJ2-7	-	CASSQGRTLSYEQYF	TGTGCCAGCAGCCAGGGACGGACTCTCTCCTACGAGCAGTACTTC
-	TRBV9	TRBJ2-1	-	CASSVRSHNEQFF	TGTGCCAGCAGCGTAAGGAGTCACAATGAGCAGTTCTTC
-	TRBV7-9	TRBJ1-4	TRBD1	CASSSDREEEKLFF	TGTGCCAGCAGCTCGGACAGGGAGGAGGAAAAACTGTTTTTT
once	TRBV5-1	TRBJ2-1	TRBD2	CASSAGGGAFTEQFF	TGCGCCAGCAGCGCGGGCGGGGGGGCCTTCACTGAGCAGTTCTTC
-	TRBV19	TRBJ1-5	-	CASSVFDIPSGAQPQHF	TGTGCCAGTAGTGTTTTCGACATCCCAAGTGGCGCGCAGCCCCAGCATTTT
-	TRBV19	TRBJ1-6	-	CASSPEGRVAYNSPLHF	TGTGCCAGTAGCCCGGAGGGACGGGTGGCCTATAATTCACCCCTCCACTTT
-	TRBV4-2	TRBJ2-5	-	CASSRFSGQETQYF	TGTGCCAGCAGCCGTTTTAGCGGACAAGAGACCCAGTACTTC
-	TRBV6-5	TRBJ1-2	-	CASSYGGLFYGYTF	TGTGCCAGCAGTTACGGGGGTCTTTTTTATGGCTACACCTTC
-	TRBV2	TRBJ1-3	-	CASSETRGNTIYF	TGTGCCAGCAGTGAAACCAGAGGAAACACCATATATTTT
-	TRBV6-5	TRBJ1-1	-	CASRRLTEAFF	TGTGCCAGCAGGAGACTGACAGAAGCTTTCTTT
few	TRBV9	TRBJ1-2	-	CASSATGGNYGYTF	TGTGCCAGCAGCGCGACTGGAGGGAACTATGGCTACACCTTC
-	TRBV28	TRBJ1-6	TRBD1	CASSPLTGASYNSPLHF	TGTGCCAGCAGCCCCCTGACAGGGGCGTCCTATAATTCACCCCTCCACTTT
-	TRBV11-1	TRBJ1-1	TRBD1	CASSSRGPLNTEAFF	TGTGCCAGCAGCTCTAGGGGGCCTCTGAACACTGAAGCTTTCTTT
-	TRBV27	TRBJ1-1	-	CASSYGHLNTEAFF	TGTGCCAGCAGTTACGGACACTTAAACACTGAAGCTTTCTTT
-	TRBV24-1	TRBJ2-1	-	CATSETGGPVYEQFF	TGTGCCACCAGTGAAACCGGGGGGCCGGTCTATGAGCAGTTCTTC
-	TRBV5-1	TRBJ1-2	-	CASSLAVGGYGYTF	TGCGCCAGCAGCTTGGCCGTAGGAGGCTATGGCTACACCTTC
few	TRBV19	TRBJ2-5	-	CASSFGGRETQYF	TGTGCCAGTAGTTTTGGGGGCCGGGAGACCCAGTACTTC
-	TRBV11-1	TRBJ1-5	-	CASSTWEGQPQHF	TGTGCCAGCAGCACCTGGGAGGGTCAGCCCCAGCATTTT
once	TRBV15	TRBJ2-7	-	CATSREGGYEQYF	TGTGCCACCAGCAGAGAAGGAGGTTACGAGCAGTACTTC
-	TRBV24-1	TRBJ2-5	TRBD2	CATSPTSGGTETQYF	TGTGCCACCAGCCCGACTAGCGGGGGGACCGAGACCCAGTACTTC
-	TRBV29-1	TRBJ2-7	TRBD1	CSFSGGIHEQYF	TGCAGCTTCTCAGGGGGAATCCACGAGCAGTACTTC
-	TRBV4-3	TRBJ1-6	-	CASSPQRVNSPLHF	TGCGCCAGCAGCCCCCAGCGCGTCAATTCACCCCTCCACTTT
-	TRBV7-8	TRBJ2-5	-	CASTNRDFQETQYF	TGTGCCAGCACCAACCGGGACTTTCAAGAGACCCAGTACTTC
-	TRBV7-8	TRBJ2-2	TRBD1	CASSRGQQTGELFF	TGTGCCAGCAGCCGGGGACAGCAGACCGGGGAGCTGTTTTTT